Each of the 31 T cell receptor beta chains below was sequenced from the same sample in a study of shared clonotypes between healthy human individuals. TCRdb's table, derived via immunoSEQ multiplex PCR, lists solely in-frame clones and lacks some. Altogether hundreds of thousands of clones are present, roughly 92% being singletons, with the ten largest covering around 24%. In the naive CD8 group, cells lacked CD45RO and were positively selected for CCR7, so terminally differentiated effector memory CD45RA+ cells were left out. Sequencing was done on a sample of naive CD8+ T cells sorted from blood. The receptors were sampled from a young man in good health.

The chain carries TRBV28 and TRBJ1-1, with D uncertain. V lost 3 bases, J lost 1 base, and 15 bases lay in between. The CDR3 runs to 16 residues. CDR1 MDHEN and CDR2 SYDVKM come from the germline V gene. In nucleotides, the CDR3 is TGTGCCAGCAGTTTTGACGGGCGAGTACCGAACACTGAAGCTTTCTTT. It translates to CASSFDGRVPNTEAFF. The full variable domain, its missing parts supplied by reference TRBV28 and TRBJ1-1, is DVKVTQSSRYLVKRTGEKVFLECVQDMDHENMFWYRQDPGLGLRLIYFSYDVKMKEKGDIPEGYSVSREKKERFSLILESASTNQTSMYLCASSFDGRVPNTEAFFGQGTRLTVV.

The genes are TRBV7-9 and TRBJ2-7; no reliable D call. Germline V gene sequence: CDR1 SEHNR, CDR2 FQNEAQ (reference sequence). V was clipped by 5 bases and J by 2 bases, with 13 bases between them. The CDR3 is 14 residues long. CDR3 sequence: CASSPIGTTYEQYF. The CDR3 DNA reads as TGTGCCAGCAGCCCTATAGGCACGACCTACGAGCAGTACTTC.

In DNA form, the CDR3 reads TGTGCCAGCAGCCAGGGAAAGGCGTACGAGCAGTACTTC. It yields the protein CASSQGKAYEQYF. This chain connects TRBV14 to TRBJ2-7; D call uncertain. This CDR3 has 13 amino acids. CDR1 is SGHDN, CDR2 FVKESK, per germline. V was trimmed by 3 bases and J by 4 bases, leaving 10 bases between them. Full variable domain (rest looked up from reference TRBV14 and TRBJ2-7): EAGVTQFPSHSVIEKGQTVTLRCDPISGHDNLYWYRRVMGKEIKFLLHFVKESKQDESGMPNNRFLAERTGGTYSTLKVQPAELEDSGVYFCASSQGKAYEQYFGPGTRLTVT.

Concerning this clone itself: Distinct nucleotide sequences in the sample also encode this CDR3. The V and J genes are TRBV6-5 and TRBJ2-7; D not certain. The CDR3 contains 13 residues. V lost 0 bases and J lost 3, with 6 bases in between. Per germline, CDR1 MNHEY and CDR2 SVGAGI. The CDR3 sequence is CASSYSGNYEQYF. The CDR3 bases are TGTGCCAGCAGTTACTCAGGGAACTACGAGCAGTACTTC.

The CDR3 spells CASSLDRGVNEQFF. Written as DNA, the CDR3 is TGTGCCAGCAGCTTGGACAGGGGGGTCAATGAGCAGTTCTTC. This chain joins TRBV5-5 and TRBJ2-1, with 8 bases matching TRBD1. Germline trimming cut 0 bases from V and 6 bases from J; bases unmatched to any gene: 2. The CDR3 contains 14 residues. Germline V gene sequence: CDR1 SGHKS, CDR2 YYEKEE (reference sequence).

J is TRBJ2-7 and V is TRBV9, with D tentatively TRBD1 (6 bases). Germline CDR1 SGDLS, CDR2 YYNGEE. The CDR3 contains 15 residues. V was pared by 5 bases and J by 3 bases, with 18 bases between. The DNA of the CDR3 is TGTGCCAGCAGTCTGCATTCGGACAGCGACTACGAGCAGTACTTC. It specifies CASSLHSDSDYEQYF.

The CDR3 loop reads CASSEESPDPSFF. The CDR3 DNA reads TGTGCCAGCAGTGAAGAGTCCCCGGACCCTTCTTTCTTT. The chain recombines TRBV2 with TRBJ1-1; no reliable D call. Germline V gives CDR1 SNHLY, CDR2 FYNNEI. The V and J ends lost 1 base and 12 bases respectively, with 15 bases between them. CDR3 length equals 13 residues.

V and J are TRBV13 and TRBJ2-5, with D possibly matching TRBD2 (5 bases). The CDR3 consists of 13 residues. Germline-derived CDR1 and CDR2 are PRHDT and FYEKMQ (reference sequence). Trimming took off 5 bases at V and 5 bases at J, with 12 bases between the two ends. This chain's CDR3 is CASSPIPGETQYF. The DNA of the CDR3 is TGTGCCAGCAGCCCCATTCCGGGGGAGACCCAGTACTTC. The full variable domain, its missing parts supplied by reference TRBV13 and TRBJ2-5, is AAGVIQSPRHLIKEKRETATLKCYPIPRHDTVYWYQQGPGQDPQFLISFYEKMQSDKGSIPDRFSAQQFSDYHSELNMSSLELGDSALYFCASSPIPGETQYFGPGTRLLVL.

The chain joins TRBV27 to TRBJ2-5; D not resolved. This CDR3 contains 14 residues. The ends were cut back, 5 bases at V and 3 bases at J, with 13 bases in the middle. Germline values: CDR1 MNHEY, CDR2 SMNVEV (reference sequence). Written as DNA, the CDR3 is TGTGCCAGCAGTCTGATGTCCCCGAAAGAGACCCAGTACTTC. Translated: CASSLMSPKETQYF.

The chain joins TRBV7-9 to TRBJ2-3; D not resolved. The CDR3 sequence is 14 residues long. Trimming shortened V by 6 bases and J by 2 bases, and 12 bases separated the two germline ends. Germline lookup yields CDR1 SEHNR and CDR2 FQNEAQ (reference sequence). The CDR3 nucleotides read TGTGCCAGCAGGGCTTTTTCCCCCACAGATACGCAGTATTTT. Amino acid sequence: CASRAFSPTDTQYF.

The gene calls are TRBV4-1 and TRBJ2-1; D gene uncertain. V was clipped by 1 base and J by 8 bases, with 12 bases between them. CDR3 length: 14 residues. Germline lookup yields CDR1 MGHRA and CDR2 YSYEKL. The CDR3 DNA sequence: TGCGCCAGCAGCCAAGGAGACTTGCTCCATGAGCAGTTCTTC. Its translation: CASSQGDLLHEQFF.

The chain employs TRBV18 and TRBJ2-5, with 10 bases that match TRBD1. Trimming cost V 8 bases and J 3 bases; bases outside gene matches: 3. CDR3 size: 13 residues. Per germline, CDR1 KGHSH and CDR2 LQKENI. CDR3 sequence reads: CASRDRGEETQYF. DNA of the CDR3: TGTGCCAGCCGGGACAGGGGTGAAGAGACCCAGTACTTC.

V is TRBV5-4 and J is TRBJ2-3, with 9 bases fitting TRBD2. Germline V CDR1 and CDR2: SGHNT, YYREEE (reference sequence). Germline trimming cut 0 bases from V and 5 bases from J; bases unmatched to any gene: 7. The CDR3 has 16 residues. CDR3 amino acids: CASSLAAGGVGDTQYF. CDR3 coding DNA: TGTGCCAGCAGCTTGGCGGCGGGAGGGGTTGGAGATACGCAGTATTTT.

The chain couples TRBV7-3 to TRBJ1-1; TRBD1 might be the D (6 bases). This CDR3 comprises 14 residues. Germline V gene data show CDR1 as SGHTA and CDR2 as FQGTGA. V was clipped by 5 bases and J by 4 bases, with 14 bases between them. For the CDR3, the DNA is TGTGCCAGCAGCCTTCTAGGGGGGACCACTGAAGCTTTCTTT. Translated: CASSLLGGTTEAFF. The variable domain in full, completed from reference TRBV7-3 and TRBJ1-1, reads GAGVSQTPSNKVTEKGKYVELRCDPISGHTALYWYRQSLGQGPEFLIYFQGTGAADDSGLPNDRFFAVRPEGSVSTLKIQRTERGDSAVYLCASSLLGGTTEAFFGQGTRLTVV.

This clone was counted a single time. V and J are TRBV7-8 and TRBJ2-1; D may be TRBD1 (8 bases). Germline V lookup: CDR1 SGHVS, CDR2 FQNEAQ. The CDR3 spans 15 residues. The V end lost 5 bases, the J end lost 4 bases, and 15 bases lay between the germline ends. CDR3 protein: CASSQAGQAYNEQFF. The CDR3, as DNA: TGTGCCAGCAGCCAAGCGGGACAGGCTTACAATGAGCAGTTCTTC.

Here the CDR3 DNA reads TGCGCCAGCAGTCAATGGCCAGCGGGAGGGTGGAGGAATGAGCAGTTCTTC. Its translation: CASSQWPAGGWRNEQFF. The chain links TRBV23-1 to TRBJ2-1, with 10 positions matching TRBD2. TRBV23-1 is classed as an ORF, of uncertain function. J gave up 7 bases and V 1 base, and 10 bases lay outside the gene matches. The CDR3 covers 17 residues.

The chain carries TRBV13 and TRBJ2-2, with a possible D match to TRBD1 (6 bases). The ends were cut back, 5 bases at V and 4 bases at J, with 17 bases in the middle. Germline CDR1 reads PRHDT; CDR2 reads FYEKMQ (reference sequence). There are 16 residues in the CDR3. CDR3 amino acids: CASSRWLQGGTGELFF. The CDR3 DNA sequence: TGTGCCAGCAGCCGATGGTTACAGGGCGGCACCGGGGAGCTGTTTTTT.

V is TRBV7-9 and J is TRBJ2-7; 9 bases line up with TRBD1. The CDR3 spans 16 residues. Germline V gives CDR1 SEHNR, CDR2 FQNEAQ (reference sequence). The J segment lost 0 bases and the V segment lost 4 bases, leaving 7 bases of the junction unmatched. CDR3 DNA sequence: TGTGCCAGCAGCTCAATACAGGGGGCGAGCTCCTACGAGCAGTACTTC. It encodes CASSSIQGASSYEQYF.

The V gene is TRBV7-3, the J gene TRBJ1-2; possible D gene TRBD1, 5 bases. V lost 4 bases to trimming and J lost 6 bases, with 18 bases between them. This CDR3 spans 15 amino acids. Looked up from germline, CDR1 is SGHTA and CDR2 is FQGTGA. As DNA, the CDR3 is TGTGCCAGCAGCTCGGGGCCGGGGAATTTTGATGGCTACACCTTC. It translates to CASSSGPGNFDGYTF.

The J gene is TRBJ2-1, the V gene TRBV13, with 7 positions matching TRBD2. The germline V gene has CDR1 PRHDT and CDR2 FYEKMQ (reference sequence). V lost 6 bases and J lost 9; bases outside the gene matches: 5. The CDR3 sequence is 12 residues long. DNA of the CDR3: TGTGCCAGCAGGGGGGAGGGGTTTGAGCAGTTCTTC. Protein product: CASRGEGFEQFF. The variable domain in full, with the rest retrieved from reference TRBV13 and TRBJ2-1, is AAGVIQSPRHLIKEKRETATLKCYPIPRHDTVYWYQQGPGQDPQFLISFYEKMQSDKGSIPDRFSAQQFSDYHSELNMSSLELGDSALYFCASRGEGFEQFFGPGTRLTVL.

The chain recombines TRBV2 with TRBJ2-7; D gene unclear. The ends were cut back, 10 bases at V and 0 bases at J, with 10 bases in the middle. The CDR3 is 12 residues long. CDR1 and CDR2 (germline): SNHLY, FYNNEI. CDR3 loop: CAIDGSSYEQYF. The CDR3 DNA is TGTGCCATAGACGGAAGCTCCTACGAGCAGTACTTC.

The rearrangement uses TRBV25-1 and TRBJ1-1; no reliable D call. Germline V gene lookup returns CDR1 MGHDK and CDR2 SYGVNS. The V end was cut by 3 bases, the J end by 3 bases, with 8 bases between. This CDR3 region has 13 residues. DNA for the CDR3: TGTGCCAGCAGTGAGCTTGGGGACACTGAAGCTTTCTTT. Protein sequence: CASSELGDTEAFF.

The chain couples TRBV9 to TRBJ2-2; a weak D match, TRBD1 (5 bases). This CDR3 comprises 19 residues. Trimming took 0 bases from V and 5 from J, leaving 23 bases between them. Germline CDR1 and CDR2: SGDLS and YYNGEE. CDR3 residues: CASSVVLRVDSISTGELFF. The DNA for the CDR3 is TGTGCCAGCAGCGTAGTCCTTAGGGTAGACAGCATTAGTACCGGGGAGCTGTTTTTT.

CDR3 residues: CASSQEAPGTSGTDTQYF. The CDR3 DNA reads TGCGCCAGCAGCCAAGAAGCCCCCGGGACTAGCGGCACAGATACGCAGTATTTT. This sequence joins TRBV4-1 and TRBJ2-3; 10 bases match TRBD2. V was clipped by 0 bases and J by 1 base; unmatched bases: 7. This CDR3 has 18 amino acids. Germline loops: CDR1 MGHRA, CDR2 YSYEKL.

The rearrangement links TRBV27 to TRBJ2-3; weak D call: TRBD1 (6 bases). V lost 2 bases to trimming and J lost 3 bases, with 27 bases between them. CDR3 length equals 20 residues. Germline lookup yields CDR1 MNHEY and CDR2 SMNVEV (reference sequence). CDR3 protein: CASSLRPELSQSRGTDTQYF. For the CDR3, the DNA is TGTGCCAGCAGTTTAAGGCCCGAATTGTCCCAGAGTAGGGGGACAGATACGCAGTATTTT.

The table lists this clone with a count of one. This chain joins TRBV28 and TRBJ2-5; 12 nucleotides align to TRBD2. The CDR3 consists of 16 residues. The germline V gene has CDR1 MDHEN and CDR2 SYDVKM. Trimming cost V 5 bases and J 5 bases; bases outside gene matches: 9. The CDR3 spells CASSPRLAGARETQYF. The CDR3 DNA reads as TGTGCCAGCAGTCCCCGACTAGCGGGAGCGCGGGAGACCCAGTACTTC.

A note on this clone: Other DNA sequences in the same sample also yield this CDR3. This chain links TRBV7-9 with TRBJ2-7, with 9 bases identical to TRBD1. Germline V gene data show CDR1 as SEHNR and CDR2 as FQNEAQ (reference sequence). The CDR3 extends over 14 amino acids. Trimming took 5 bases from V and 3 from J; bases not matched to a gene: 5. CDR3 sequence: CASSGPGQGYEQYF. The CDR3 DNA reads TGTGCCAGCAGCGGCCCGGGACAGGGCTACGAGCAGTACTTC.

V usage is TRBV9 and J usage is TRBJ1-3; 8 bases map to TRBD1. The CDR3 length is 18 residues. V lost 3 bases to trimming and J lost 2 bases; unmatched junction nucleotides: 13. CDR1 and CDR2 from the germline V gene are SGDLS and YYNGEE. The CDR3 spells CASSEGQGGWRTGNTIYF. CDR3 bases: TGTGCCAGCAGCGAAGGACAGGGTGGCTGGAGAACTGGAAACACCATATATTTT.

The chain couples TRBV7-9 to TRBJ2-5, with TRBD1 identical over 7 bases. V shed 4 bases and J 3 bases; nucleotides not matched to a gene: 8. The CDR3 consists of 15 residues. Germline values: CDR1 SEHNR, CDR2 FQNEAQ (reference sequence). This CDR3 reads CASSSTGASKETQYF. In DNA, the CDR3 is TGTGCCAGCAGCTCAACAGGGGCGTCTAAAGAGACCCAGTACTTC.

The rearrangement links TRBV13 to TRBJ2-7, with 11 bases aligning to TRBD2. CDR1 and CDR2 from the germline V gene are PRHDT and FYEKMQ (reference sequence). The CDR3 has 17 amino acids. The V segment lost 1 base and the J segment 0 bases; nucleotides outside the gene matches: 5. CDR3 nucleotide sequence: TGTGCCAGCAGCTTAGCCCGGGGACTAGCGGACTCCTACGAGCAGTACTTC. Its protein product is CASSLARGLADSYEQYF.

This chain connects TRBV7-9 to TRBJ2-2, with unresolved D. Trimming pared 1 base from V and 0 bases from J, leaving 12 bases between. Germline V lookup: CDR1 SEHNR, CDR2 FQNEAQ (reference sequence). The CDR3 covers 17 residues. CDR3 coding DNA: TGTGCCAGCAGCTTAGATAAACAGACGGCGAACACCGGGGAGCTGTTTTTT. This translates into CASSLDKQTANTGELFF. The full variable domain, in which reference TRBV7-9 and TRBJ2-2 provide the parts outside the CDR3, is DTGVSQNPRHKITKRGQNVTFRCDPISEHNRLYWYRQTLGQGPEFLTYFQNEAQLEKSRLLSDRFSAERPKGSFSTLEIQRTEQGDSAMYLCASSLDKQTANTGELFFGEGSRLTVL.